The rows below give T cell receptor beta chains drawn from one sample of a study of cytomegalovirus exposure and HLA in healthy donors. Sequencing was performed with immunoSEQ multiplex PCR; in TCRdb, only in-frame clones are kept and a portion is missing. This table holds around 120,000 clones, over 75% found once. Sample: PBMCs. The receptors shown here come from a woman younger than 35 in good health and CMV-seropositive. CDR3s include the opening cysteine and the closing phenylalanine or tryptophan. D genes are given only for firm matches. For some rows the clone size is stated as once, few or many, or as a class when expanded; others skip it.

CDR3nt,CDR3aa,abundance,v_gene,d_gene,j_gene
TGTGCCAGCAGGGCGGGACTTGCCAACGAGCAGTACTTC,CASRAGLANEQYF,-,TRBV2,-,TRBJ2-7
TGCGCCAGCAGCCGGGACAGGGGGGCAGATACGCAGTATTTT,CASSRDRGADTQYF,-,TRBV5-1,TRBD1,TRBJ2-3
TGTGCCAGCTCACCAAGACTAGCGGAAGGAATGGTGCAGTTCTTC,CASSPRLAEGMVQFF,-,TRBV18,TRBD2,TRBJ2-1
TGCGCCAGCAGCTTGGCCTTGGGACAGAACTACAATGAGCAGTTCTTC,CASSLALGQNYNEQFF,-,TRBV5-1,TRBD1,TRBJ2-1
TGCGCCAGCAGCTTGTATGGGGGCCCGAACACTGAAGCTTTCTTT,CASSLYGGPNTEAFF,-,TRBV5-1,-,TRBJ1-1
TGTGCCAGCAGTGAAGGGCGAGCCAACCAAGAGGCCCAGTACTTC,CASSEGRANQEAQYF,-,TRBV6-1,-,TRBJ2-5
TGCGCCAGCAGTCCTGCCTCTGACAGGGTCATTGGCTACACCTTC,CASSPASDRVIGYTF,-,TRBV4-3,TRBD1,TRBJ1-2
TGTGCCAGCAGCCTGCTGGGGGGGATTGGGCAGGATACGCAGTATTTT,CASSLLGGIGQDTQYF,-,TRBV7-3,TRBD2,TRBJ2-3
TGTGCCAGCAGCCAGGTTCCCGGTTCACCCCTCCACTTT,CASSQVPGSPLHF,few,TRBV7-9,-,TRBJ1-6
TGTGCCAGCAGTCCGGGACTAACGGGGTGGGCCCAGTACTTC,CASSPGLTGWAQYF,-,TRBV28,TRBD2,TRBJ2-5
TGTGCCAGCAGCTTGGTCCCGACAGGGGGCTCTGAAGCTTTCTTT,CASSLVPTGGSEAFF,-,TRBV7-9,TRBD1,TRBJ1-1
TGTGCCAGCGGGCTCGGGGGAACGGACGAGCAGTACTTC,CASGLGGTDEQYF,-,TRBV6-5,-,TRBJ2-7
TGTGCCAGCAGCTTAATTCAGGGACAAGAGACCCAGTACTTC,CASSLIQGQETQYF,-,TRBV11-1,-,TRBJ2-5
TGTGCCACCGCAGGGTCTGGAAACACCATATATTTT,CATAGSGNTIYF,-,TRBV7-9,-,TRBJ1-3
TGCGCCAGCAGCCAAGAAGTAGAAAGCTCCTACAATGAGCAGTTCTTC,CASSQEVESSYNEQFF,-,TRBV4-1,-,TRBJ2-1
TGTGCCTGGAGCTACGGGACAGGAACTTTCTATGGCTACACCTTC,CAWSYGTGTFYGYTF,-,TRBV30,TRBD1,TRBJ1-2
TGTGCCAGCAGCCCCACCTCGGGACAGGCCTACTACGAGCAGTACTTC,CASSPTSGQAYYEQYF,-,TRBV7-9,TRBD1,TRBJ2-7
TGCGCCAGCAGCTGGACCGGGACAGGGGACGGAAAACTGTTTTTT,CASSWTGTGDGKLFF,-,TRBV5-1,TRBD1,TRBJ1-4
TGCGCCAGCATGGACAGGGCCTACGAGCAGTACTTC,CASMDRAYEQYF,once,TRBV10-2,TRBD1,TRBJ2-7
TGCGCCAGCAGCCAAGTTCGGGATCAGCCCCAGCATTTT,CASSQVRDQPQHF,-,TRBV4-3,-,TRBJ1-5
TGTGCCAGCAGCGCCCGCCACAGGGGTTCTAACTATGGCTACACCTTC,CASSARHRGSNYGYTF,-,TRBV9,TRBD1,TRBJ1-2
TGCAGTGCTAGGGGCGATACGCAGTATTTT,CSARGDTQYF,-,TRBV20-1,-,TRBJ2-3
TGTGCCAGCAGCCCGTGGACTAGCGGAGCCTACGAGCAGTACTTC,CASSPWTSGAYEQYF,-,TRBV9,TRBD2,TRBJ2-7
TGCGCCAGCAGCCCAGACTTCAGTGAAGCTTTCTTT,CASSPDFSEAFF,once,TRBV5-1,-,TRBJ1-1
TGTGCCAGCACCACAGGGGTGTTCTTCCGTGAAGGCTACACCTTC,CASTTGVFFREGYTF,-,TRBV6-1,TRBD1,TRBJ1-2
TGTGCCAGCTCCGCTGGGGCGGCCTACGAGCAGTACTTC,CASSAGAAYEQYF,-,TRBV2,-,TRBJ2-7
TGTGCCAGTAGTATGGCGGAGGGGTTGGGCACTGAAGCTTTCTTT,CASSMAEGLGTEAFF,-,TRBV19,-,TRBJ1-1
TGTGCCAGCAGCGTATCTTTAGCGGGGGGGTACAATGAGCAGTTCTTC,CASSVSLAGGYNEQFF,-,TRBV9,TRBD2,TRBJ2-1
TGTGCCAGCTCACCGCGAACCGGGACAGGATTTCAGCCCCAGCATTTT,CASSPRTGTGFQPQHF,-,TRBV18,TRBD1,TRBJ1-5
TGTGCCAGCAGTTCCCTGGGGGGGGTGGGACCGAACACTGAAGCTTTCTTT,CASSSLGGVGPNTEAFF,once,TRBV28,-,TRBJ1-1
TGTGCCAGCAGCAGACCACCGGGACAGGGGATTTGGGATACGCAGTATTTT,CASSRPPGQGIWDTQYF,-,TRBV5-6,TRBD1,TRBJ2-3
TGTGCCAGTAGTATTGGGGGGGCCACCTACAATGAGCAGTTCTTC,CASSIGGATYNEQFF,-,TRBV19,-,TRBJ2-1
TGTGCCAGCAGCGAGGACCCTAGCGGGCGAACCGGGGAGCTGTTTTTT,CASSEDPSGRTGELFF,-,TRBV7-2,TRBD2,TRBJ2-2
TGTGCCAGCAGCTTTCAAAGAGACTACGAGCAGTACTTC,CASSFQRDYEQYF,-,TRBV7-6,-,TRBJ2-7
TGCGCCAGCAGCTTGGGAGGACAGGCCTACGAGCAGTACTTC,CASSLGGQAYEQYF,-,TRBV5-1,TRBD1,TRBJ2-7
TGTGCCAGCAGTTCCATACCCCCGGACAGAGCATACGAGCAGTACTTC,CASSSIPPDRAYEQYF,-,TRBV27,-,TRBJ2-7
TGTGCCAGTAGTATAGTGCAGGGATCGGTGGGCTACACCTTC,CASSIVQGSVGYTF,-,TRBV19,-,TRBJ1-2